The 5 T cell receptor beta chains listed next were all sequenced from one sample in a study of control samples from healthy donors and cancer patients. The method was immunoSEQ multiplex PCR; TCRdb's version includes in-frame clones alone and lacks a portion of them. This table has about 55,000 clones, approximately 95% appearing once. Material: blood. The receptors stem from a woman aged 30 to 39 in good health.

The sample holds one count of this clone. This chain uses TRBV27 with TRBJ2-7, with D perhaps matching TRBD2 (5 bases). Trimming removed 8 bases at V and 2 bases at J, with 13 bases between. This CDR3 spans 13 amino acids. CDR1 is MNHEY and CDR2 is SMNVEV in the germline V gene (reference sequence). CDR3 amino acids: CASFSGNTYEQYF. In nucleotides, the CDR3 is TGTGCCAGCTTTTCCGGGAACACCTACGAGCAGTACTTC.

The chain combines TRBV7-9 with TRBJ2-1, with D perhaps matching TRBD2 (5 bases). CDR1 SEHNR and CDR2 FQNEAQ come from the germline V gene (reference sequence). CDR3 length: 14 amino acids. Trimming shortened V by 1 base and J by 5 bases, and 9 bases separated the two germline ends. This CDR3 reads CASSLVVGNNEQFF. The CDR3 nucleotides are TGTGCCAGCAGCTTAGTTGTCGGGAACAATGAGCAGTTCTTC. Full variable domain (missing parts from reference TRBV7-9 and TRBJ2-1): DTGVSQNPRHKITKRGQNVTFRCDPISEHNRLYWYRQTLGQGPEFLTYFQNEAQLEKSRLLSDRFSAERPKGSFSTLEIQRTEQGDSAMYLCASSLVVGNNEQFFGPGTRLTVL.

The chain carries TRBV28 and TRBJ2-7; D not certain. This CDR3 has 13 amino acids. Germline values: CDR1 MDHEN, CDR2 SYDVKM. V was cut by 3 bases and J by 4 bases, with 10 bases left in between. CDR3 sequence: CASSFSLEYEQYF. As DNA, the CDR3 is TGTGCCAGCAGTTTCTCCTTAGAATACGAGCAGTACTTC. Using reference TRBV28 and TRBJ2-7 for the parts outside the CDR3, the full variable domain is DVKVTQSSRYLVKRTGEKVFLECVQDMDHENMFWYRQDPGLGLRLIYFSYDVKMKEKGDIPEGYSVSREKKERFSLILESASTNQTSMYLCASSFSLEYEQYFGPGTRLTVT.

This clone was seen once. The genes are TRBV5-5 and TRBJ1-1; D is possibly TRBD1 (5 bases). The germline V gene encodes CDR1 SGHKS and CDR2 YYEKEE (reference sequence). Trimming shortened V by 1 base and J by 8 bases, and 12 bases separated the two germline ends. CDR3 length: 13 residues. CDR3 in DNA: TGTGCCAGCAGCTTGTTGTTGGGGGGAGAAGCTTTCTTT. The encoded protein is CASSLLLGGEAFF.

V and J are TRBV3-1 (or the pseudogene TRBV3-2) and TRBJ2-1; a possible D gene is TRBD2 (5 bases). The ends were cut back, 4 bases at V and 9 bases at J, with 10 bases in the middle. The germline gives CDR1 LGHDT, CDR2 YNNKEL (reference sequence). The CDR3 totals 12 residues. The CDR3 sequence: CASSRRSGEQFF. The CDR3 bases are TGTGCCAGCAGCCGAAGGAGCGGTGAGCAGTTCTTC.